This T cell receptor (beta chain) was recorded in a study of regulatory T cells in long-lasting Graves disease. At least ten counts were recorded for this clonotype. HTBI primers from iRepertoire and Arm-PCR of CDR3 regions yielded the TCR beta libraries. One entry per CDR3 protein, called by TCRdb with MiXCR from the multiplex PCR reads. The sample records 550,000 to 700,000 distinct CDR3 sequences, about 15% being singletons. The CDR3 has 16 amino acids. Deletions cut 2 bases from V and 0 bases from J, with 10 bases between. CDR1 is SEHNR, CDR2 FQNEAQ, per germline (reference sequence). Time point: newly diagnosed GD, antithyroid drugs for less than 3 months. PBMC-derived RNA was used for the TCR library. These data are also associated with another study on T cells in Graves' hyperthyroidism and ophthalmopathy.

This receptor was taken from a man younger than 35 with Graves disease. Here the sequenced sample was peripheral blood mononuclear cells (PBMCs), taken at new diagnosis, from a patient treated with antithyroid drugs. The chain employs TRBV7-9 and TRBJ2-2; D remains ambiguous. CDR3 DNA sequence: TGTGCCAGCAGCTTAAGCCGCATGGCGAACACCGGGGAGCTGTTTTTT. It yields the protein CASSLSRMANTGELFF.